The entry below describes one TCR beta chain. Its target is unknown. TCRalpha and TCRbeta libraries used 5'RACE with constant-segment primers and UMIs. In TCRdb, the 5' RACE reads were re-called with MiXCR into one record per CDR3 protein. The sample records about 170,000 distinct CDR3 sequences, under 15% being singletons. The data were obtained in a study of T-cell memory formation after mild COVID-19. Study-level background: Clusters of TCRs were largely donor specific. General study findings and limits: Day 37-peaking second-wave clones had unconfirmed SARS-CoV-2 specificity. Contracting CD4+ clones were located mainly in CM and EM, and CD8+ clones in EMRA.

CDR3 length: 15 residues. Germline V gene lookup returns CDR1 SGHRS and CDR2 YFSETQ. V was cut by 0 bases and J by 4 bases, with 11 bases left in between. What was sequenced was PBMCs or a T cell subset sorted from them (not recorded which). This TCR was sampled from a man younger than 35 who had mild COVID-19 (a few samples of this study predate the infection). Cell type and time point are not known. The chain uses TRBV5-1 and TRBJ2-1; D call uncertain. The chain's CDR3 is CASSLEGSRYNEQFF. The CDR3 DNA reads as TGCGCCAGCAGCTTGGAGGGTAGCCGATACAATGAGCAGTTCTTC. Drawing the rest from reference TRBV5-1 and TRBJ2-1, the complete variable domain is KAGVTQTPRYLIKTRGQQVTLSCSPISGHRSVSWYQQTPGQGLQFLFEYFSETQRNKGNFPGRFSGRQFSNSRSEMNVSTLELGDSALYLCASSLEGSRYNEQFFGPGTRLTVL.